Listed here are 21 T cell receptor beta chains from one sample, sequenced in a study of monozygotic twins with inflammatory bowel disease. TCRdb reprocessed the 5' RACE reads and stores each CDR3 protein as one record, lacking DNA. The listing records more than 350,000 distinct CDR3 sequences. The sequenced material came from blood. These receptors came from a human donor with ulcerative colitis or Crohn's disease, or a healthy co-twin of an affected twin (not recorded which).

The V gene is TRBV18, the J gene TRBJ2-1; no DNA is available, so the TRBD2 call from TCRdb remains unchecked. The CDR3 loop spans 16 amino acids. Germline loops: CDR1 KGHSH, CDR2 LQKENI. CDR3 sequence: CASSPPGLSSYNEQFF. Complete variable domain (other parts from reference TRBV18 and TRBJ2-1): NAGVMQNPRHLVRRRGQEARLRCSPMKGHSHVYWYRQLPEEGLKFMVYLQKENIIDESGMPKERFSAEFPKEGPSILRIQQVVRGDSAAYFCASSPPGLSSYNEQFFGPGTRLTVL.

V and J are TRBV20-1 and TRBJ1-2; TCRdb calls TRBD1, which cannot be checked without DNA. The germline V gene has CDR1 DFQATT and CDR2 SNEGSKA (reference sequence). This CDR3 spans 15 amino acids. The CDR3 protein is CSAREIKTGVEGYTF.

This chain links TRBV24-1 with TRBJ2-1; TCRdb selects TRBD2, and the lack of DNA leaves this call unchecked. Germline V lookup: CDR1 KGHDR, CDR2 SFDVKD. This CDR3 has 13 amino acids. CDR3 residues: CATQLAGGKEQFF.

The chain employs TRBV5-1 and TRBJ1-1; TCRdb's D call, TRBD1, is unchecked because there is no DNA. The CDR3 is 14 residues long. The germline CDR1 and CDR2 sequences are SGHRS and YFSETQ. CDR3 loop: CASSRGWGDTEAFF.

This sequence joins TRBV25-1 and TRBJ1-2. The germline V gene encodes CDR1 MGHDK and CDR2 SYGVNS. The CDR3 has 16 amino acids. Here the CDR3 reads CASSAMEGSRSYGYTF.

The chain recombines TRBV5-1 with TRBJ2-7; TCRdb's D call of TRBD1 is untestable without DNA. This CDR3 is built from 15 residues. Germline CDR1 is SGHRS and CDR2 is YFSETQ. CDR3 in amino acids: CASSLGQGRGYEQYF.

J is TRBJ2-1 and V is TRBV11-3; TCRdb names TRBD2, which stays unverified in the absence of DNA. The CDR3 runs 16 residues. Germline CDR1 reads SGHNT; CDR2 reads YENEEA. The CDR3 here is CASSFPSLAGSHEQFF.

The J gene is TRBJ2-3, the V gene TRBV5-1; the TCRdb call, TRBD1, lacks DNA for checking. In germline, CDR1 is SGHRS, CDR2 YFSETQ. This CDR3 contains 15 residues. The CDR3 region is CASNQDRVSTDTQYF.

V gene TRBV19 combines with J gene TRBJ2-2. Germline values: CDR1 LNHDA, CDR2 SQIVND (reference sequence). The CDR3 loop spans 14 amino acids. CDR3 residues: CASQKGLFTGELFF.

This chain links TRBV18 with TRBJ2-7. The CDR3 runs to 14 residues. The germline V gene encodes CDR1 KGHSH and CDR2 LQKENI. The CDR3 is CASSPKESSYEQYF.

The chain couples TRBV5-1 to TRBJ2-3; with no DNA, the TCRdb D assignment of TRBD2 cannot be verified. The CDR3 contains 17 residues. Germline V gene data show CDR1 as SGHRS and CDR2 as YFSETQ. Here the CDR3 reads CASSLGSSGASTDTQYF. Filled out from reference TRBV5-1 and TRBJ2-3, the complete variable domain reads KAGVTQTPRYLIKTRGQQVTLSCSPISGHRSVSWYQQTPGQGLQFLFEYFSETQRNKGNFPGRFSGRQFSNSRSEMNVSTLELGDSALYLCASSLGSSGASTDTQYFGPGTRLTVL.

The chain carries TRBV6-6 and TRBJ2-1; TCRdb's assignment of TRBD1 cannot be checked, as there is no DNA. Germline CDR1 reads MNHNY; CDR2 reads SVGAGI (reference sequence). The CDR3 runs to 13 residues. The CDR3: CASSLTDYNEQFF.

The gene calls are TRBV3-1 and TRBJ1-1; checking the TCRdb D call of TRBD1 is not possible without DNA. The CDR3 extends over 14 amino acids. The V gene's germline CDR1 is LGHDT and CDR2 YNNKEL (reference sequence). This CDR3 is CASSQPTGIGEAFF.

The V call is TRBV19, the J call TRBJ1-2; TCRdb lists TRBD1, though no DNA is available to test this call. The CDR3 is 15 amino acids. Germline CDR1 LNHDA, CDR2 SQIVND (reference sequence). The chain's CDR3 is CASSYDRGLSYGYTF.

The chain carries TRBV4-3 and TRBJ2-7; the D gene TCRdb calls, TRBD2, cannot be checked with no DNA. CDR1 LGHNA and CDR2 YSLEER come from the germline V gene. The CDR3 length is 17 residues. The CDR3: CASSQAATSGGFYEQYF.

The V gene is TRBV12-3 or TRBV12-4, the J gene TRBJ2-3; TCRdb selects TRBD1, and the lack of DNA leaves this call unchecked. The CDR3 is made up of 16 amino acids. CDR3 sequence reads: CASSLWRQGVSDTQYF.

The chain uses TRBV27 and TRBJ2-1. The CDR3 is 16 amino acids. In germline, CDR1 is MNHEY, CDR2 SMNVEV (reference sequence). The CDR3 sequence is CASSLSDRSPYNEQFF.

The chain employs TRBV5-6 and TRBJ2-1; lacking DNA, the TRBD1 call made by TCRdb goes unchecked. The CDR3 length is 13 residues. The germline CDR1 and CDR2 sequences are SGHDT and YYEEEE. The chain's CDR3 is CASSLRTGAEQFF.

CDR3 in amino acids: CASSEPTGGRGETQYF. This chain joins TRBV2 and TRBJ2-5; TCRdb picks TRBD1, but there is no DNA to check that call. The CDR3 extends over 16 amino acids. Germline V lookup: CDR1 SNHLY, CDR2 FYNNEI. Based on the CDR3 plus reference TRBV2 and TRBJ2-5, the full variable domain is EPEVTQTPSHQVTQMGQEVILRCVPISNHLYFYWYRQILGQKVEFLVSFYNNEISEKSEIFDDQFSVERPDGSNFTLKIRSTKLEDSAMYFCASSEPTGGRGETQYFGPGTRLLVL.

The rearrangement joins TRBV7-6 to TRBJ1-1. CDR3 length: 15 residues. Germline V lookup: CDR1 SGHVS, CDR2 FNYEAQ. The CDR3 spells CASSLGVGVNTEAFF.

The chain recombines TRBV6-1 with TRBJ1-3; checking the TCRdb D call of TRBD1 is not possible without DNA. This CDR3 has 15 residues. Germline V gives CDR1 MNHNS, CDR2 SASEGT. This CDR3 reads CASSRQGTAGNTIYF.